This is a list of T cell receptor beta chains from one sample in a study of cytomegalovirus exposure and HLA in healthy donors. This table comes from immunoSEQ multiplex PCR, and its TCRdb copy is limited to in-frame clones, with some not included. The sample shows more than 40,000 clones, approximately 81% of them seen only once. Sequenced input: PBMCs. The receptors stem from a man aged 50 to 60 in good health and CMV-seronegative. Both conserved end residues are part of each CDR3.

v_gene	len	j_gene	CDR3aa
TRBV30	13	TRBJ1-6	CAWSPGEKSPLHF
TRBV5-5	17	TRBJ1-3	CASSLASKGFFGNTIYF
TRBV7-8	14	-	CASSPSSSAYEQYF
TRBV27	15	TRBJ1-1	CASSSWDRVVTEAFF
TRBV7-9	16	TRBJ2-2	CSSSRGTGGNTGELFF
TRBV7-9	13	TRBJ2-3	CASSPDNTDTQYF
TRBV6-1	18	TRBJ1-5	CASSEGSMGRGSNQPQHF
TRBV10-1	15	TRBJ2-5	CASSDRGLTGETQYF
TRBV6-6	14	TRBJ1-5	CASSYTKRQGLQHF
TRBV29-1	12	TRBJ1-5	CSVGTGEQPQHF
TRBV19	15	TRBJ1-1	CASSMGRGGVTEAFF
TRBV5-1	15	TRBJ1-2	CASSFETGTGVGYTF
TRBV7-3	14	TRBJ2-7	CASSLGLSSYEQYF
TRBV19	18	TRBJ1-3	CASTLSKRDTRTGNTIYF
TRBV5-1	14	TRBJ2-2	CASSLGQGVGELFF
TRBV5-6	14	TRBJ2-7	CASSLEGQGYEQYF
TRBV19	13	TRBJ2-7	CASSQDREYEQYF
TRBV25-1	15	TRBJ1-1	CASSPRGSPNTEAFF
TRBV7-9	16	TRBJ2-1	CASSLLFGQPNNEQFF
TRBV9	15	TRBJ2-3	CASSITSGGTDTQYF
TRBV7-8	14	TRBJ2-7	CASSSGTPGYEQYF
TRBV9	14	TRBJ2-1	CASSVRTSGYEQFF
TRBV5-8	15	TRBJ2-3	CASSDSGGDTDTQYF
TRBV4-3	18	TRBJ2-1	CASSQRVQGESPYNEQFF
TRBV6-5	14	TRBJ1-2	CASSSTGIDYGYTF
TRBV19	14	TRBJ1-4	CASSTTGTTEKLFF
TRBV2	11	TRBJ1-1	CASTGDTEAFF
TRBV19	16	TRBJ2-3	CASSNLAKRETDTQYF
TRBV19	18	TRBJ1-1	CASSIPTSLGLPPYQAFF
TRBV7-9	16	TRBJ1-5	CSSSSDRDRGNQPQHF
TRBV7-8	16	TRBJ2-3	CASSPWGGKGTDTQYF
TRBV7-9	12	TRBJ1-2	CASSLAQYGYTF
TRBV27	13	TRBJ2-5	CASSGTGGETQYF
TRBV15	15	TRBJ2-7	CATSRDHAGSYEQYF
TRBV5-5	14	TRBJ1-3	CASSLEGVGNTIYF
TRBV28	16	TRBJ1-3	CASSLASEQSGNTIYF
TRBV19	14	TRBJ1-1	CASSKFYMNTEAFF
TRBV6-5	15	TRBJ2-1	CASSYSTGGNNEQFF
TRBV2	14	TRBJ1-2	CASLVGGSLYGYTF
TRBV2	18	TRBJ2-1	CASSSTKDSNIQDNEQFF
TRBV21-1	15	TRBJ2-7	CASSKEWYSSYEQYF
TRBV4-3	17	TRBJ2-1	CASSQDRGLAGVGEQFF
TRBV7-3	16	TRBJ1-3	CASSLEGSSSGNTIYF
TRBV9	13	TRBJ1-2	CASSLTEGHGYTF
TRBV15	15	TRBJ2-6	CATSKAGAGANVLTF
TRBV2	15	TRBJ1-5	CASSLRTGGNQPQHF
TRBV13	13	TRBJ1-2	CASSATRGLGYTF
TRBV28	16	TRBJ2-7	CASRGQGSGSSYEQYF
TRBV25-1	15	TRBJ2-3	CASSDSGQAHNTQYF
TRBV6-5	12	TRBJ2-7	CASSLQGGEQYF
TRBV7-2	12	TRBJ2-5	CASSLAWEAQYF
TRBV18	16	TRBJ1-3	CASSPPGRGSGNTIYF
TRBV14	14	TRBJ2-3	CASSLGGGTDTQYF
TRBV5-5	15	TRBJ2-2	CASSGGTGGHGELFF
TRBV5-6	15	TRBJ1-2	CASSPVDTRDYGYTF
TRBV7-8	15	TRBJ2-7	CASSLGGPSIYEQYF